This TCR beta chain is drawn from a study of blood T cell repertoires in COVID-19. The wider study: PBMCs, B-cell-depleted T cells, or T cells provided the cDNA or gDNA that made up the material.

In the source study's methods: Using reference gene primer amplification, nucleated cell counts were estimated. Assay: immunoSEQ multiplex PCR; the TCRdb copy retains only in-frame clones and omits some. V and J calls and clone size are copied from that table; D and trimming were computed from the DNA. The sample holds some 120,000 clones; 80% to 90% are singletons and the top ten take about 6.3%. The receptor comes from a man aged 80 or over with active or convalescent COVID-19. The sequencing input was peripheral blood.

CDR3: CASSSRLDRGSTYGYTF. DNA of the CDR3: TGTGCCAGCAGCTCTAGACTGGACAGGGGGTCAACTTATGGCTACACCTTC. This chain connects TRBV7-9 to TRBJ1-2, with TRBD1 matching over 10 bases. Germline lookup yields CDR1 SEHNR and CDR2 FQNEAQ (reference sequence). V shed 4 bases, J shed 5 bases, and the junction held 13 bases outside the gene matches. The CDR3 totals 17 residues.